Below, 4 T cell receptor beta chains from the same sample are listed, as sequenced in a study of blood T cell repertoires in COVID-19. The table came from immunoSEQ multiplex PCR; TCRdb's copy has only in-frame clones and leaves some out. The table lists 100,000 or so clones, almost 85% of them singletons. Sequences were obtained from peripheral blood. Receptors were obtained from a man in his fifties with active or convalescent COVID-19.

This chain uses TRBV28 with TRBJ1-5; D remains unclear. V lost 6 bases and J lost 3, with 9 bases in between. Per the germline V gene, CDR1 is MDHEN and CDR2 is SYDVKM. The CDR3 consists of 13 residues. The DNA of the CDR3 is TGTGCCAGCAGGCCGGGAGTCAATCAGCCCCAGCATTTT. This sequence encodes CASRPGVNQPQHF.

The rearrangement uses TRBV29-1 and TRBJ2-3, with 7 nucleotides matching TRBD1. Germline V gene data show CDR1 as SQVTM and CDR2 as ANQGSEA. V lost 6 bases to trimming and J lost 3 bases; unmatched junction nucleotides: 6. The CDR3 runs 13 residues. DNA of the CDR3: TGCAGCGTCGACAGGGATATGACAGATACGCAGTATTTT. It encodes CSVDRDMTDTQYF.

A note on this clone: The same CDR3 can be traced to other DNA sequences in this sample. The V and J genes are TRBV6-5 and TRBJ2-7; D gene uncertain. Germline V gives CDR1 MNHEY, CDR2 SVGAGI. The CDR3 is 13 amino acids. Between the trimmed V and J ends, which lost 2 bases and 1 base, there was a span of 6 bases. CDR3 DNA sequence: TGTGCCAGCAGTTACGGGCATTCCTACGAGCAGTACTTC. Amino acid sequence: CASSYGHSYEQYF.

This clone was recorded a few times. The V gene is TRBV18, the J gene TRBJ2-2, with a tentative D call TRBD1 (6 bases). The CDR3 sequence is 16 residues long. The germline V gene encodes CDR1 KGHSH and CDR2 LQKENI. Between the trimmed V and J ends, which lost 0 bases and 3 bases, there was a span of 11 bases. Written as DNA, the CDR3 is TGTGCCAGCTCACCACCAAATGGGGGCGACACCGGGGAGCTGTTTTTT. It is translated as CASSPPNGGDTGELFF.